This T cell receptor (beta chain) was captured in a study of cytomegalovirus exposure and HLA in healthy donors. Only a few counts were recorded for this clone. The primer mix had 60 Vbeta and 13 Jbeta primers. Data came from immunoSEQ multiplex PCR; TCRdb stores just in-frame clones and leaves some out. Among 150,000 or so clones listed, approximately 80% were seen once. Input material: PBMCs. The source is a woman in her thirties or forties in good health and CMV-seronegative.

The DNA for the CDR3 is TGTGCCAGCAGCAGGACAGGGGCCGTCGGGGAGCTGTTTTTT. It yields the protein CASSRTGAVGELFF. This chain connects TRBV7-3 to TRBJ2-2; 9 bases align to TRBD1. This CDR3 contains 14 residues. In germline, CDR1 is SGHTA, CDR2 FQGTGA. J was trimmed by 7 bases and V by 5 bases; bases with no gene match: 5.